A single sample gave rise to the 7 T cell receptor beta chains below, sequenced in a study of CD8 T cells in ankylosing spondylitis. TCRdb re-called the 5' RACE reads through MiXCR, storing one row per CDR3 protein. Of 470,000 or so distinct CDR3 sequences in the sample, roughly 27% are singletons; the top ten hold about 0.9%. Study findings and constraints: Seemingly characteristic of ankylosing spondylitis blood was a TCR beta motif consisting of several highly homologous variants.

The antigens these receptors bind are not known. The sample was blood, either unsorted or a sorted T cell fraction (not recorded which). All receptors derive from a male donor with ankylosing spondylitis.

The chain links TRBV15 to TRBJ1-1; D unresolved. This CDR3 region has 13 residues. The V gene lost 5 bases and the J gene lost 4 bases, with 11 bases spanning the gap. CDR1 is LNHNV and CDR2 is YYDKDF in the germline V gene (reference sequence). The CDR3 nucleotides read TGTGCCACCAGCCTGACCTCGGGCACTGAAGCTTTCTTT. The encoded protein is CATSLTSGTEAFF. The full variable domain, in which reference TRBV15 and TRBJ1-1 provide the parts outside the CDR3, is DAMVIQNPRYQVTQFGKPVTLSCSQTLNHNVMYWYQQKSSQAPKLLFHYYDKDFNNEADTPDNFQSRRPNTSFCFLDIRSPGLGDTAMYLCATSLTSGTEAFFGQGTRLTVV.

This clonotype was seen many times. The rearrangement joins TRBV28 to TRBJ2-2; D tentatively fits TRBD1 or TRBD2 (5 bases each). Looked up from germline, CDR1 is MDHEN and CDR2 is SYDVKM. V lost 7 bases and J 6 bases, leaving 21 bases between the germline ends. This CDR3 spans 16 amino acids. The CDR3 here is CASTSRRTQRAGELFF. In DNA form, the CDR3 reads TGTGCCAGCACGTCCAGGAGGACACAGAGGGCCGGGGAGCTGTTTTTT.

This clonotype was seen a handful of times. The CDR3 DNA reads TGTGCCAGCAGTGGGAACAGCATTCAGCAGTACGTC. Amino acids: CASSGNSIQQYV. The genes are TRBV6-1 and TRBJ2-7; D is uncertain. CDR3 length equals 12 residues. V shed 4 bases and J shed 8 bases, with 12 bases lying between them. Looked up from germline, CDR1 is MNHNS and CDR2 is SASEGT.

The chain carries TRBV11-2 and TRBJ2-1; D may match TRBD1 or TRBD2 (5 bases each). Per germline, CDR1 SGHAT and CDR2 FQNNGV. CDR3 size: 15 residues. V was pared by 5 bases and J by 3 bases, with 14 bases between. DNA for the CDR3: TGTGCCAGCAGCCCCGGGGCCACTAGCTACAATGAGCAGTTCTTC. This translates into CASSPGATSYNEQFF.

This clonotype turned up a few times. V and J are TRBV19 and TRBJ2-1; unclear D gene. Trimming cost V 3 bases and J 4 bases, with 10 bases left between them. This CDR3 region has 14 residues. Germline V gene data show CDR1 as LNHDA and CDR2 as SQIVND (reference sequence). Here the CDR3 DNA reads TGTGCCAGTAGTATTCAGAGGCAGTACAATGAGCAGTTCTTC. It specifies CASSIQRQYNEQFF.

This rearrangement joins TRBV12-3 or TRBV12-4 to TRBJ2-1, with 8 nucleotides matching TRBD2. J was trimmed by 7 bases and V by 8 bases; bases with no gene match: 13. This CDR3 region has 15 residues. CDR3 sequence: CASSPDGGGFNEQFF. The CDR3 DNA reads as TGTGCCAGCTCTCCCGACGGGGGGGGTTTTAATGAGCAGTTCTTC.

In its sample, this clonotype was seen a few times. The J gene is TRBJ2-1, the V gene TRBV19; 9 nucleotides line up with TRBD2. Germline values: CDR1 LNHDA, CDR2 SQIVND (reference sequence). V lost 3 bases, J lost 4 bases, and 7 bases stayed unmatched. The CDR3 consists of 16 residues. CDR3 residues: CASSIGTSSGYNEQFF. In DNA form, the CDR3 reads TGTGCCAGTAGTATCGGGACTAGCTCCGGATACAATGAGCAGTTCTTC. The variable domain in full, with the rest retrieved from reference TRBV19 and TRBJ2-1, is DGGITQSPKYLFRKEGQNVTLSCEQNLNHDAMYWYRQDPGQGLRLIYYSQIVNDFQKGDIAEGYSVSREKKESFPLTVTSAQKNPTAFYLCASSIGTSSGYNEQFFGPGTRLTVL.